Below are 3 T cell receptor beta chains sequenced from a single sample in a study of cytomegalovirus exposure and HLA in healthy donors. This PCR relied on a set of 60 Vbeta primers and 13 Jbeta primers. TCRdb's copy holds only in-frame clones and misses some; the assay was immunoSEQ multiplex PCR. The profile shows over 150,000 clones, roughly four fifths of them singletons. Material: PBMCs. The receptors derive from a woman aged 45-65 years in good health and CMV-seropositive.

This clone was seen only a few times. The chain uses TRBV15 and TRBJ2-5; no clear D gene. Germline CDR1 LNHNV, CDR2 YYDKDF (reference sequence). V gave up 1 base and J gave up 3 bases, with 6 bases separating them. This CDR3 has 13 amino acids. CDR3 protein: CATSRVVEETQYF. The CDR3 nucleotides are TGTGCCACCAGCAGAGTGGTAGAAGAGACCCAGTACTTC.

This chain uses TRBV7-8 with TRBJ2-7; 7 bases match TRBD1. Germline V gives CDR1 SGHVS, CDR2 FQNEAQ. The CDR3 consists of 13 residues. Trimming took 5 bases from V and 1 from J; bases not matched to a gene: 2. The CDR3 bases are TGTGCCAGCAGCCAGGGACAGTCCTACGAGCAGTACTTC. Translating it yields CASSQGQSYEQYF.

The gene calls are TRBV7-3 and TRBJ2-1; 7 bases align to TRBD2. Germline lookup yields CDR1 SGHTA and CDR2 FQGTGA. The CDR3 is 14 residues long. The V gene end was trimmed by 1 base and the J gene end by 9 bases; junction bases not matched to a gene: 6. CDR3 in DNA: TGTGCCAGCAGCTTAATTGGGGGGGTGCGTGAGCAGTTCTTC. Protein: CASSLIGGVREQFF.